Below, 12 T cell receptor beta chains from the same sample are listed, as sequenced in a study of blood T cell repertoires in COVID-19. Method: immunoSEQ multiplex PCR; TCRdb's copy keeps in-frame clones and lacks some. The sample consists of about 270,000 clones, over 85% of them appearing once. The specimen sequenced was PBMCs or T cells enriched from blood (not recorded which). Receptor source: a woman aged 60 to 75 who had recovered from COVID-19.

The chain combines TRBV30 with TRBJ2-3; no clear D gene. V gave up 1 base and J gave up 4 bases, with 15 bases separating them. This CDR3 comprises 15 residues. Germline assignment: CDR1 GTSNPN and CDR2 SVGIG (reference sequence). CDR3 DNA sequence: TGTGCCTGGAGTGGGCCGACCTGGGCATCAGATACGCAGTATTTT. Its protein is CAWSGPTWASDTQYF.

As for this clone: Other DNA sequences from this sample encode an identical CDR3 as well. CDR3 region: CASSFVSNQPQHF. As DNA, the CDR3 is TGTGCCAGCAGTTTTGTGTCGAATCAGCCCCAGCATTTT. The chain recombines TRBV28 with TRBJ1-5; D is ambiguous. The CDR3 length is 13 residues. The ends were cut back, 3 bases at V and 4 bases at J, with 7 bases in the middle. CDR1 is MDHEN and CDR2 is SYDVKM in the germline V gene.

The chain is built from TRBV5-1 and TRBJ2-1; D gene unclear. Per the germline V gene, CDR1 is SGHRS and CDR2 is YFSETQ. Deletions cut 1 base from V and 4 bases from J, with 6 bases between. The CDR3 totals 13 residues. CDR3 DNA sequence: TGCGCCAGCAGCTTGATCTCGTACAATGAGCAGTTCTTC. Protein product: CASSLISYNEQFF.

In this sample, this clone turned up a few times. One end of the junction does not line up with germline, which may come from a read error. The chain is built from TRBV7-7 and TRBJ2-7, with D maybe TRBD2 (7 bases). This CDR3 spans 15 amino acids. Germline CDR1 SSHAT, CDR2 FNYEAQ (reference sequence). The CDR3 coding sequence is TGTGCTAGCAGCTTAGCCGTAGGGGGGGAATACGAGCAGTACTTC. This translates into CASSLAVGGEYEQYF.

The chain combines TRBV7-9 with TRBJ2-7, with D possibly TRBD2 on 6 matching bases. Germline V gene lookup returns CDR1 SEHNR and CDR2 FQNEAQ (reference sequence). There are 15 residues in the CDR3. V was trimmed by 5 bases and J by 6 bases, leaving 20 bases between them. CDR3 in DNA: TGTGCCAGCAGCCCTCCTGGCGGGGCCCCGGGCGAGCAGTACTTC. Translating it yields CASSPPGGAPGEQYF.

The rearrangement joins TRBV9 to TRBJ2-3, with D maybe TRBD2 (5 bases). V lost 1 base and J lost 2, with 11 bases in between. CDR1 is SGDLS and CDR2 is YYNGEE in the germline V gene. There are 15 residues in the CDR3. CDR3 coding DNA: TGTGCCAGCAGCGTATCGACTAAGGACACAGATACGCAGTATTTT. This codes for CASSVSTKDTDTQYF. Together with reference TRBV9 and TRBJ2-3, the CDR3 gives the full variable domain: DSGVTQTPKHLITATGQRVTLRCSPRSGDLSVYWYQQSLDQGLQFLIQYYNGEERAKGNILERFSAQQFPDLHSELNLSSLELGDSALYFCASSVSTKDTDTQYFGPGTRLTVL.

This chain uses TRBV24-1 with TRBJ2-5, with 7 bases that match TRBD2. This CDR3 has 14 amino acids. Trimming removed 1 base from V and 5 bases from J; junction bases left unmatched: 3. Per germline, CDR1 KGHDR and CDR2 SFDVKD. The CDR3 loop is CATSDFLAAETQYF. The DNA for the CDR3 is TGTGCCACCAGTGATTTTCTAGCGGCCGAGACCCAGTACTTC.

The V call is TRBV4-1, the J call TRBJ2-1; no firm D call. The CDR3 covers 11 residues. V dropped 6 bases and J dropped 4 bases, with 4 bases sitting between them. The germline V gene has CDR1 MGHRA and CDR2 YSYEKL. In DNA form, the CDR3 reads TGCGCCAGCAGACAGTACAATGAGCAGTTCTTC. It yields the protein CASRQYNEQFF.

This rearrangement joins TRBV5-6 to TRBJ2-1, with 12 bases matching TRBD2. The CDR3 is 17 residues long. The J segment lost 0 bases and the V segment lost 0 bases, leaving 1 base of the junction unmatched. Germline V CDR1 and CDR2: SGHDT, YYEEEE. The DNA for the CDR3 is TGTGCCAGCAGCTTGGCGACTAGCGGGAGCTCCTACAATGAGCAGTTCTTC. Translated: CASSLATSGSSYNEQFF.

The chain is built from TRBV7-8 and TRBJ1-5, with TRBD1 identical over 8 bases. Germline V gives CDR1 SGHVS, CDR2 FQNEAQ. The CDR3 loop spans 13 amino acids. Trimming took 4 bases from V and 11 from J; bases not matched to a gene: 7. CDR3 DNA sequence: TGTGCCAGCAGCTGGACATCGACAGGGGCCCAGCATTTT. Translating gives CASSWTSTGAQHF.

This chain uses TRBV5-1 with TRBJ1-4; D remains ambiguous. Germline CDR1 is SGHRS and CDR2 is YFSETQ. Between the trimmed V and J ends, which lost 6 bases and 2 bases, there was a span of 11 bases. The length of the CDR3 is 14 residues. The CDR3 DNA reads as TGCGCCAGCACTGACTCCACCACTAATGAAAAACTGTTTTTT. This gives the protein CASTDSTTNEKLFF.

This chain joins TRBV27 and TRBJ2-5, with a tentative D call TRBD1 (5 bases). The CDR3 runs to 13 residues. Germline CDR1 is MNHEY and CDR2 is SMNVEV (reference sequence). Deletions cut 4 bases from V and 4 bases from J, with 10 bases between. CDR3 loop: CASSYQGGETQYF. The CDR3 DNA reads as TGTGCCAGCAGTTATCAGGGTGGAGAGACCCAGTACTTC.